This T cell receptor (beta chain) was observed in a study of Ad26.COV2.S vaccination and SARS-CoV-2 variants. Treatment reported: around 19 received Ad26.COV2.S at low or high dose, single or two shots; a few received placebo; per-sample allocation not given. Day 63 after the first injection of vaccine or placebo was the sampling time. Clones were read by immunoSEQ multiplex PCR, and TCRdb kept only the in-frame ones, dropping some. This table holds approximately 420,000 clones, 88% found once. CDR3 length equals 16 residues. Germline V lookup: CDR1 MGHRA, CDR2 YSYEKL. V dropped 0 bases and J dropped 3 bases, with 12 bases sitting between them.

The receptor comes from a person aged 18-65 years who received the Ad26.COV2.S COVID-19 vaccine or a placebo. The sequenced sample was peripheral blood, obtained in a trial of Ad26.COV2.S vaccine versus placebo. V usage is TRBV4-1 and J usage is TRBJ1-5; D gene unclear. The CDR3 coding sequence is TGCGCCAGCAGCCAAGAAAGCAGAGCAGACAATCAGCCCCAGCATTTT. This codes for CASSQESRADNQPQHF.